Listed below are T cell receptor beta chains from one sample, sequenced in a study of blood T cell repertoires in COVID-19. Some clones are missing from TCRdb's copy, which holds only in-frame ones; the method was immunoSEQ multiplex PCR. In the table there are a few hundred thousand clones, 90% of which are singletons. The material sequenced was peripheral blood. These receptors were obtained from a woman aged 25 to 39 with COVID-19, enrolled during active disease. CDR3s include the opening cysteine and the closing phenylalanine or tryptophan. Fields, in order: clone size, V gene, CDR3 protein. The size entry is marked missing in some rows and otherwise reads once, few, many or a size class.

clone_size: .
v_call: TRBV4-2
cdr3_aa: CASSQEGQGDSYEQYF

clone_size: .
v_call: TRBV18
cdr3_aa: CASSPGTGGDSNQPQHF

clone_size: .
v_call: TRBV28
cdr3_aa: CASESSGNTIYF

clone_size: .
v_call: TRBV19
cdr3_aa: CASSRTVNTEAFF

clone_size: few
v_call: TRBV11-2
cdr3_aa: CASSSTGPASF

clone_size: .
v_call: TRBV6-5
cdr3_aa: CASSSSDSTSNQPQHF

clone_size: .
v_call: TRBV19
cdr3_aa: CASSNLAESGTGEQFF

clone_size: once
v_call: TRBV30
cdr3_aa: CAWGQGSDEKLFF

clone_size: .
v_call: TRBV15
cdr3_aa: CATSRDAQGTSGNEQFF

clone_size: .
v_call: TRBV7-8
cdr3_aa: CASSLGQGRWGTQYF

clone_size: many
v_call: TRBV10-1
cdr3_aa: CASSEFRGQVQPQHF

clone_size: once
v_call: TRBV5-1
cdr3_aa: CASSLTSGYNEQFF

clone_size: .
v_call: TRBV28
cdr3_aa: CASSFLRGGSIYF

clone_size: .
v_call: TRBV6-5
cdr3_aa: CASRPGQGRTEAFF